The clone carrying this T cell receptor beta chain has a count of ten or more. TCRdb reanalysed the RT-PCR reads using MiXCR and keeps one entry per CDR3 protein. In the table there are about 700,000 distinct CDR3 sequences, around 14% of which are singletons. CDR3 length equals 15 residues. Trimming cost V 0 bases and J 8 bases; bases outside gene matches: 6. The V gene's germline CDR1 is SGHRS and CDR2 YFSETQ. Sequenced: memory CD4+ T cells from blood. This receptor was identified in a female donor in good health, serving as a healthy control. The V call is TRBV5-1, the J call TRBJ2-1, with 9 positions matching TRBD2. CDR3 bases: TGCGCCAGCAGCTTGGTAGGGCGGGGGGGAGATGAGCAGTTCTTC. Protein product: CASSLVGRGGDEQFF. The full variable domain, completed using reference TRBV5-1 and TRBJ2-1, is KAGVTQTPRYLIKTRGQQVTLSCSPISGHRSVSWYQQTPGQGLQFLFEYFSETQRNKGNFPGRFSGRQFSNSRSEMNVSTLELGDSALYLCASSLVGRGGDEQFFGPGTRLTVL.